The entry below gives a single TCR beta chain sequence along with its context. Its antigen remains undetermined. Base-call qualities are not available, and no considerably larger clone is one nucleotide away. The method behind the library was the immunoSEQ multiplex PCR assay. TCRdb took over this immuneACCESS table, retaining in-frame rearrangements with V and J assigned. Such tables are incomplete; in checked studies, under half of the missing clones stem from an unresolved V gene, and the remainder is unexplained. Within this sample are 98,000 or so clones, with 95% of them counted one time only. The ten biggest clones cover around 0.21% of the sample. Sequences KGHSH (CDR1) and LQKENI (CDR2) are obtained from the germline V gene. Including the terminal cysteine and phenylalanine, the CDR3 comprises 17 residues. The sequence is cut down to CDR3 DNA, 51 bases in frame from base 1. V was cut back by 3 bases and J by 3 bases, leaving a gap of 20 bases between them.

This entry belongs to a study of technical replicates of blood from four donors (dated by TCRdb to the late 2010s). Recombination linked TRBV18 to TRBJ1-1, with a weak D call of TRBD1 (6 bases match). Sequences were obtained from T cells isolated from PBMCs. The source is a human donor in good health. The DNA sequence is TGTGCCAGCTCACCCAATCGGGGTGGGGGCGTGGACACTGAAGCTTTCTTT. Translated, it gives CASSPNRGGGVDTEAFF.